This is a list of T cell receptor beta chains from one sample in a study of blood T cells in healthy people across ages. TCRdb recomputed calls from the 5' RACE reads with MiXCR, one row per CDR3 protein. The sample records approximately 1,100,000 distinct CDR3 sequences, around 43% being singletons. The sequenced material came from blood. The receptors here all came from an older woman in good health. Both conserved end residues are part of each CDR3. Each record gives: V gene, J gene, D gene, clone size, CDR3 DNA, CDR3 protein. The D gene is left open where the match is weak. Some rows have no size entry. The others give once, few or many, or a class for an expanded clone.

TRBV6-5	TRBJ1-2	-	few	TGTGCCAGCAGTTACGGATCTGGGCGTGATGGCTACACCTTC	CASSYGSGRDGYTF
TRBV7-6	TRBJ1-1	-	-	TGTGCCAGCAGCTCGCCCTACAAACAGACCATGAACACTGAAGCTTTCTTT	CASSSPYKQTMNTEAFF
TRBV11-3	TRBJ2-1	-	-	TGTGCCAGCAGCTCGCTCTTGGGGGGTGAGCAGTTCTTC	CASSSLLGGEQFF
TRBV5-6	TRBJ2-1	-	-	TGTGCCAGCAGCGATGGGACCACCGGTCCTCCCTACAATGAGCAGTTCTTC	CASSDGTTGPPYNEQFF
TRBV20-1	TRBJ2-1	TRBD2	-	TGCAGTGCTAGAACCGGGACTAGCCTCAATGAGCAGTTCTTC	CSARTGTSLNEQFF
TRBV3-1	TRBJ2-3	TRBD1	-	TGTGCCAGCATTCGAGCCGGGACAGGGGAGTATTTT	CASIRAGTGEYF
TRBV6-1	TRBJ2-1	-	-	TGTGCCAGCAGAAGGACCGACTCCTACAATGAGCAGTTCTTC	CASRRTDSYNEQFF
TRBV28	TRBJ2-7	TRBD1	few	TGTGCCAGCAAAGGGACAGGGACGAAAAGCTACGAGCAGTACTTC	CASKGTGTKSYEQYF
TRBV21-1	TRBJ1-2	-	many	TGTGCCAACCCATCCGGCCCCCAGAGGGTTGGCTACACCTTC	CANPSGPQRVGYTF
TRBV12-3/TRBV12-4	TRBJ2-1	-	-	TGTGCCAGCAGTCTGTTAAAGGGGCAGGGGAATGAGCAGTTCTTC	CASSLLKGQGNEQFF
TRBV29-1	TRBJ1-1	-	-	TGCAGCGTTGGGCAAGGTAGGGCGGACACTGAAGCTTTCTTT	CSVGQGRADTEAFF
TRBV27	TRBJ2-1	-	-	TGTGCCAGCAGTAACCCCCAAAACAATGAGCAGTTCTTC	CASSNPQNNEQFF
TRBV14	TRBJ2-7	TRBD1	-	TGTGCCAGCAGCCACCGGGACAGGTCAAGGGGTAAGGCCCAGTACTTC	CASSHRDRSRGKAQYF
TRBV6-5	TRBJ2-7	TRBD2	-	TGTGCCAGCAGTTACCGGGCTAGCGGGAGTTACGAGCAGTACTTC	CASSYRASGSYEQYF
TRBV6-5	TRBJ2-7	-	-	TGTGCCAGCAACCACCGCAGGGCCTTCTCCTACGAGCAGTACTTC	CASNHRRAFSYEQYF
TRBV7-2	TRBJ2-7	-	-	TGTGCCAGCAGCCTGAACCACAATGAGCAGTACTTC	CASSLNHNEQYF
TRBV20-1	TRBJ2-1	TRBD2	few	TGCAGTGCTAGCCCCCTCGGACTAGCGGGAGTAAGGGGTGAGCAGTTCTTC	CSASPLGLAGVRGEQFF
TRBV7-9	TRBJ2-7	-	few	TGTGCCAGCAGCCTGAACCTCGGGACGAGTTATTTTACAACCTACGAGCAGTACTTC	CASSLNLGTSYFTTYEQYF
TRBV7-2	TRBJ2-2	-	-	TGTGCCAGCATCAAGAGTGCGAACACCGGGGAGCTGTTTTTT	CASIKSANTGELFF
TRBV6-5	TRBJ1-6	-	few	TGTGCCAGCAGGAGTCGGGGTTGGAATTCACCCCTCCACTTT	CASRSRGWNSPLHF
TRBV20-1	TRBJ1-4	TRBD1	-	TGCAGTGCTTACGACCGGGACAGGGGTGGAAAACTGTTTTTT	CSAYDRDRGGKLFF
TRBV24-1	TRBJ2-3	-	-	TGTGCCACCAGTGATTTGAGGGACTCTCCCGGTACGCAGTATTTT	CATSDLRDSPGTQYF
TRBV7-3	TRBJ2-7	-	many	TGTGCCAGCAGCACCCCGACAGGAAACCCTATCGAGCAGTACTTC	CASSTPTGNPIEQYF
TRBV7-2	TRBJ2-5	TRBD2	-	TGTGCCAGCAGCCCTAAGCTCGGGACTAGCGGATACAATGAGCAGTACTTC	CASSPKLGTSGYNEQYF
TRBV29-1	TRBJ2-3	TRBD2	few	TGCAGCGTTGGGGTTCTAGCGGGAGATACGCAGTATTTT	CSVGVLAGDTQYF
TRBV4-1	TRBJ1-2	-	-	TGCGCCAGCAGCCAACCCGGGAAATCCGGTGGCTACACCTTC	CASSQPGKSGGYTF
TRBV4-1	TRBJ2-1	TRBD2	-	TGCGCCAGCAGCCAAGCCGGGACTAGCGGGAGCTCCTACAATGAGCAGTTCTTC	CASSQAGTSGSSYNEQFF
TRBV5-1	TRBJ2-1	-	-	TGCGCCAGCAGCCCGCCGGGTGAAGAGCAGTTCTTC	CASSPPGEEQFF
TRBV5-1	TRBJ2-1	TRBD1	-	TGCGCCAGCAGCCCTCCGGGACAGAGACCCAATGAGCAGTTCTTC	CASSPPGQRPNEQFF
TRBV27	TRBJ2-7	TRBD2	few	TGTGCCAGCATGGTGGGGCTAGCGGGAGTAGGAGAGCAGTACTTC	CASMVGLAGVGEQYF
TRBV7-9	TRBJ2-7	-	-	TGTGCCAGCAGCGTAGGCGGACACAATGAGCAGTACTTC	CASSVGGHNEQYF